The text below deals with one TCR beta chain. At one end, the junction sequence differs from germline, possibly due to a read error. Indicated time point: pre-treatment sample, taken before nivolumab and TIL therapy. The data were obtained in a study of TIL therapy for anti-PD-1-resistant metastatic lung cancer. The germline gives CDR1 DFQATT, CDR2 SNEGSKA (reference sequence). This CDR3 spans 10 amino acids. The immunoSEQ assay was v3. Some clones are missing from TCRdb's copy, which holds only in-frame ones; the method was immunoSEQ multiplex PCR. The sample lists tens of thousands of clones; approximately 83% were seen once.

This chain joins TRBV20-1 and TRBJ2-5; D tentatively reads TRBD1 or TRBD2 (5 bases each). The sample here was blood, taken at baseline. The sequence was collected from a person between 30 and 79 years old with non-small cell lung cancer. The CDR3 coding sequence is TGCAGTGCTAGAATGGGACCCCCGCACTTC. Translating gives CSARMGPPHF.